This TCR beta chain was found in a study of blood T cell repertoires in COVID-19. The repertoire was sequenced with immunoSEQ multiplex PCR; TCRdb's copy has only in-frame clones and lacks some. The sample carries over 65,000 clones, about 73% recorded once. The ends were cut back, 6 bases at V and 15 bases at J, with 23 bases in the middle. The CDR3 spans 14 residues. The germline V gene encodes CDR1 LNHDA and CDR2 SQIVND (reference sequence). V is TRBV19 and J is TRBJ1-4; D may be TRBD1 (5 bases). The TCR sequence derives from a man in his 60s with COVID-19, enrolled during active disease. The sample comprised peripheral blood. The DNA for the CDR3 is TGTGCCAGTAGCCCCGACAGTGACTTCGGAAGTTTGTTTTTT. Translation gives CASSPDSDFGSLFF. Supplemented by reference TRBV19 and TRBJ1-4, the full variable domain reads DGGITQSPKYLFRKEGQNVTLSCEQNLNHDAMYWYRQDPGQGLRLIYYSQIVNDFQKGDIAEGYSVSREKKESFPLTVTSAQKNPTAFYLCASSPDSDFGSLFFGSGTQLSVL.